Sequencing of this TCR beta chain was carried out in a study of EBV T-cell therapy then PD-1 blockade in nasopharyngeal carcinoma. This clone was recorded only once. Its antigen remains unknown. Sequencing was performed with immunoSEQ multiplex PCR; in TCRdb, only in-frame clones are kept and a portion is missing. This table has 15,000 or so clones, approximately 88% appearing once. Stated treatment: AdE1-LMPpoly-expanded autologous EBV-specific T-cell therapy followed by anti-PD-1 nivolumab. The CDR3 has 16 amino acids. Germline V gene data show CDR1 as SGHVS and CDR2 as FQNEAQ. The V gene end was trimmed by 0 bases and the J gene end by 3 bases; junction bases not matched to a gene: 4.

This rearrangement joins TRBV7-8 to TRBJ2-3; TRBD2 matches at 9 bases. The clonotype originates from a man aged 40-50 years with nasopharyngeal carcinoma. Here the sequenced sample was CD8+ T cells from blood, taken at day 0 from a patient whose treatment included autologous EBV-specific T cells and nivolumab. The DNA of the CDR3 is TGTGCCAGCAGCTTAGCCGGCGGGGGGGCGACAGATACGCAGTATTTT. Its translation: CASSLAGGGATDTQYF.